The 15 T cell receptor beta chains presented below share a single source sample, sequenced in a study of CD8 T cells in Susac syndrome. Random hexamers served to reverse transcribe about 0.5 to 1 ug RNA. TCRdb independently ran MiXCR on the immunoSEQ multiplex PCR reads; one entry per CDR3 protein. This repertoire shows 50,000 or so distinct CDR3 sequences, 93% found once; its top ten account for about 0.51%. The sequenced material came from CD8+ T cells from PBMCs. Every receptor here comes from a human donor with multiple sclerosis.

The V and J genes are TRBV7-2 and TRBJ2-1, with D unresolved. The germline V gene encodes CDR1 SGHTA and CDR2 FQGNSA. The CDR3 is 16 amino acids. The V end was cut by 0 bases, the J end by 0 bases, with 9 bases between. The DNA of the CDR3 is TGTGCCAGCAGCTTAGCGGTGGTAAGCTCCTACAATGAGCAGTTCTTC. Protein: CASSLAVVSSYNEQFF. Full variable domain (rest looked up from reference TRBV7-2 and TRBJ2-1): GAGVSQSPSNKVTEKGKDVELRCDPISGHTALYWYRQSLGQGLEFLIYFQGNSAPDKSGLPSDRFSAERTGGSVSTLTIQRTQQEDSAVYLCASSLAVVSSYNEQFFGPGTRLTVL.

V is TRBV7-3 and J is TRBJ1-6; a weak D match, TRBD1 (5 bases). Trimming pared 4 bases from V and 7 bases from J, leaving 11 bases between. The CDR3 consists of 14 residues. The germline gives CDR1 SGHTA, CDR2 FQGTGA. The chain's CDR3 is CASSSSGINSPLHF. The CDR3 DNA reads as TGTGCCAGCAGCTCTTCAGGGATAAATTCACCCCTCCACTTT.

The genes are TRBV7-3 and TRBJ2-1; unclear D gene. The CDR3 is 12 amino acids. Deletions cut 3 bases from V and 9 bases from J, with 9 bases between. The germline V gene encodes CDR1 SGHTA and CDR2 FQGTGA. The CDR3 coding sequence is TGTGCCAGCAGCTTCGACTCCTCTGAGCAGTTCTTC. Residues: CASSFDSSEQFF.

The V and J genes are TRBV28 and TRBJ2-1, with TRBD1 matching 8 bases. CDR1 MDHEN and CDR2 SYDVKM come from the germline V gene. V dropped 5 bases and J dropped 8; count of bases not matched to a gene: 8. CDR3 size: 14 residues. CDR3 residues: CASSPDREEDEQFF. CDR3 coding DNA: TGTGCCAGCAGTCCGGACAGGGAAGAGGATGAGCAGTTCTTC.

This clonotype was seen once. V is TRBV10-2 and J is TRBJ1-5; D unclear. The CDR3 covers 13 residues. In germline, CDR1 is WSHSY, CDR2 SAAADI. V gave up 4 bases and J gave up 6 bases, with 10 bases separating them. CDR3: CASSANSGQPQHF. CDR3 DNA sequence: TGCGCCAGCAGTGCTAACAGCGGTCAGCCCCAGCATTTT.

The rearrangement links TRBV18 to TRBJ2-5, with a tentative D call TRBD1 (5 bases). The CDR3 contains 15 residues. V lost 3 bases and J 2 bases, leaving 13 bases between the germline ends. Looked up from germline, CDR1 is KGHSH and CDR2 is LQKENI. CDR3 protein: CASSPALTVQETQYF. The CDR3 DNA follows: TGTGCCAGCTCACCGGCTCTGACAGTACAAGAGACCCAGTACTTC.

This rearrangement joins TRBV7-6 to TRBJ1-2; 7 bases map to TRBD1. J gave up 4 bases and V 5 bases, and 10 bases lay outside the gene matches. The V gene's germline CDR1 is SGHVS and CDR2 FNYEAQ. The CDR3 is 15 amino acids. Written as DNA, the CDR3 is TGTGCCAGCAGCCGAACGACAGGGAAACCCTATGGCTACACCTTC. Its protein product is CASSRTTGKPYGYTF.

V usage is TRBV2 and J usage is TRBJ1-2; a weak D match, TRBD1 (6 bases). The CDR3 covers 15 residues. From germline, CDR1 is SNHLY and CDR2 FYNNEI. V was cut by 0 bases and J by 5 bases, with 13 bases left in between. CDR3 sequence reads: CASSEAGGLLYGYTF. CDR3 DNA sequence: TGTGCCAGCAGTGAAGCCGGGGGGCTCCTTTATGGCTACACCTTC.

The chain combines TRBV6-6 with TRBJ2-2, with D perhaps matching TRBD2 (5 bases). The ends were cut back, 6 bases at V and 1 base at J, with 12 bases in the middle. Germline V gene data show CDR1 as MNHNY and CDR2 as SVGAGI (reference sequence). This CDR3 region has 15 residues. The CDR3, as DNA: TGTGCCAGCAGCCCTTCTCGGGGGAACACCGGGGAGCTGTTTTTT. This sequence encodes CASSPSRGNTGELFF.

The CDR3 loop reads CASSFPPPGQSYEQYF. For the CDR3, the DNA is TGTGCCAGCAGTTTCCCCCCACCGGGACAGTCCTACGAGCAGTACTTC. The V call is TRBV28, the J call TRBJ2-7; 7 nucleotides align to TRBD1. V was pared by 3 bases and J by 1 base, with 9 bases of the junction left unmatched. The CDR3 is made up of 16 amino acids. CDR1 is MDHEN, CDR2 SYDVKM, per germline. Complete variable domain (other parts from reference TRBV28 and TRBJ2-7): DVKVTQSSRYLVKRTGEKVFLECVQDMDHENMFWYRQDPGLGLRLIYFSYDVKMKEKGDIPEGYSVSREKKERFSLILESASTNQTSMYLCASSFPPPGQSYEQYFGPGTRLTVT.

V usage is TRBV27 and J usage is TRBJ1-2; a weak D match, TRBD1 (5 bases). Germline CDR1 reads MNHEY; CDR2 reads SMNVEV (reference sequence). The CDR3 consists of 14 residues. V was cut by 5 bases and J by 8 bases, with 18 bases left in between. Written as DNA, the CDR3 is TGTGCCAGCAGTATAAAATGGGGGTATCGCGGCTACACCTTC. Amino acid sequence: CASSIKWGYRGYTF.

The chain uses TRBV7-9 and TRBJ1-2; 7 nucleotides agree with TRBD1. The CDR3 consists of 15 residues. With 5 bases clipped from V and 4 bases from J, the junction kept 10 bases outside the gene matches. Germline V lookup: CDR1 SEHNR, CDR2 FQNEAQ (reference sequence). CDR3 nucleotides: TGTGCCAGCAGCGACGCCGTCCAGGGGGGCTATGGCTACACCTTC. Its protein is CASSDAVQGGYGYTF. The full variable domain, rest sourced from reference TRBV7-9 and TRBJ1-2, is DTGVSQNPRHKITKRGQNVTFRCDPISEHNRLYWYRQTLGQGPEFLTYFQNEAQLEKSRLLSDRFSAERPKGSFSTLEIQRTEQGDSAMYLCASSDAVQGGYGYTFGSGTRLTVV.

The chain links TRBV20-1 to TRBJ1-1; D is ambiguous. Germline V gives CDR1 DFQATT, CDR2 SNEGSKA (reference sequence). V lost 6 bases, J lost 5 bases, and 10 bases lay in between. This CDR3 is 11 amino acids long. CDR3 in DNA: TGCAGTGCAAGTCAAGGGACTGAAGCTTTCTTT. It codes for CSASQGTEAFF.

The rearrangement links TRBV13 to TRBJ2-7, with D possibly being TRBD2 (6 bases). CDR1 and CDR2 from the germline V gene are PRHDT and FYEKMQ (reference sequence). The CDR3 contains 15 residues. Trimming took 2 bases from V and 1 from J, leaving 12 bases between them. CDR3 coding DNA: TGTGCCAGCAGCTTACGGGCCGGGAGATCCTACGAGCAGTACTTC. This sequence encodes CASSLRAGRSYEQYF. Based on the CDR3 plus reference TRBV13 and TRBJ2-7, the full variable domain is AAGVIQSPRHLIKEKRETATLKCYPIPRHDTVYWYQQGPGQDPQFLISFYEKMQSDKGSIPDRFSAQQFSDYHSELNMSSLELGDSALYFCASSLRAGRSYEQYFGPGTRLTVT.

The chain's CDR3 is CASSSDSEKLFF. The DNA for the CDR3 is TGTGCCAGCAGCTCCGACTCCGAAAAACTGTTTTTT. V gene TRBV5-6 combines with J gene TRBJ1-4; D gene unclear. V dropped 3 bases and J dropped 8 bases, with 8 bases sitting between them. CDR1 SGHDT and CDR2 YYEEEE come from the germline V gene. The CDR3 runs to 12 residues.